The 18 T cell receptor beta chains presented below share a single source sample, sequenced in a study of blood T cell repertoires in COVID-19. Repertoires were generated with immunoSEQ multiplex PCR, while TCRdb's copy carries only in-frame clones and drops some. The repertoire has 250,000 to 400,000 clones, about nine tenths of them found once; the top ten carry 1.5% to 2%. The specimen was peripheral blood. These TCRs come from a woman aged 30 to 39 with COVID-19, enrolled during active disease.

V and J are TRBV7-8 and TRBJ2-7; D may be TRBD1 (5 bases). In germline, CDR1 is SGHVS, CDR2 FQNEAQ. V lost 4 bases and J 4 bases, leaving 14 bases between the germline ends. The CDR3 has 14 amino acids. In nucleotides, the CDR3 is TGTGCCAGCAGCTCAGCCGACAGTTTTTACGAGCAGTACTTC. This codes for CASSSADSFYEQYF. Full variable domain (outside the CDR3, taken from reference TRBV7-8 and TRBJ2-7): GAGVSQSPRYKVAKRGQDVALRCDPISGHVSLFWYQQALGQGPEFLTYFQNEAQLDKSGLPSDRFFAERPEGSVSTLKIQRTQQEDSAVYLCASSSADSFYEQYFGPGTRLTVT.

The rearrangement joins TRBV6-5 to TRBJ2-1; possible D gene TRBD2, 6 bases. The CDR3 contains 11 residues. V lost 11 bases, J lost 6 bases, and 11 bases lay in between. Germline CDR1 MNHEY, CDR2 SVGAGI. The CDR3 DNA sequence: TGTGCCTTATGGAGGGGCAATGAGCAGTTCTTC. This sequence encodes CALWRGNEQFF.

Here the CDR3 DNA reads TGTGCCAGCCGTAGCGGACAGGGGGCGGGCCCGAACACTGAAGCTTTCTTT. Translation: CASRSGQGAGPNTEAFF. This chain connects TRBV2 to TRBJ1-1; 11 bases map to TRBD1. V lost 8 bases, J lost 1 base, and 12 bases stayed unmatched. The CDR3 has 17 residues. Germline assignment: CDR1 SNHLY and CDR2 FYNNEI.

This chain links TRBV14 with TRBJ1-2; D possibly corresponds to TRBD1 (6 bases). V dropped 4 bases and J dropped 10 bases, with 13 bases sitting between them. CDR3 length: 12 amino acids. CDR1 and CDR2 from the germline V gene are SGHDN and FVKESK. The CDR3 coding sequence is TGTGCCAGCAGCCGGGGGGGGCGCACCTACACCTTC. Its translation: CASSRGGRTYTF.

The chain couples TRBV6-5 to TRBJ1-2, with 7 bases aligning to TRBD1. Germline CDR1 reads MNHEY; CDR2 reads SVGAGI. Losses at the gene ends were 5 bases for V and 6 bases for J; bases not matched to a gene: 9. The CDR3 loop spans 14 amino acids. The CDR3 spells CASSPLGQVNGYTF. CDR3 in DNA: TGTGCCAGCAGTCCACTCGGACAGGTGAATGGCTACACCTTC.

In the case of this clone: Sequence at one end of the junction differs from germline and may be a read error. The chain employs TRBV3-1 (or the pseudogene TRBV3-2) and TRBJ1-2; weak D call: TRBD1 (6 bases). CDR1 LGHDT and CDR2 YNNKEL come from the germline V gene (reference sequence). The CDR3 has 13 amino acids. The CDR3 region has the DNA TGTGCCAGCAGCCCTGGACCAGGGGTTGGCCACACCTTC. It encodes CASSPGPGVGHTF.

This chain connects TRBV6-5 to TRBJ1-6; TRBD1 agrees at 10 bases. Germline V CDR1 and CDR2: MNHEY, SVGAGI. The CDR3 sequence is 15 residues long. V lost 6 bases and J lost 9; bases outside the gene matches: 8. For the CDR3, the DNA is TGTGCCAGCAGGGTGGGACAGGGGAGTGGTTCACCCCTCCACTTT. Translated, it gives CASRVGQGSGSPLHF.

This clone was seen a few times. J is TRBJ2-1 and V is TRBV13; TRBD2 is a possible D gene (5 bases). The V and J ends lost 6 bases and 5 bases respectively, with 20 bases between them. The CDR3 loop spans 16 amino acids. Germline V gene sequence: CDR1 PRHDT, CDR2 FYEKMQ (reference sequence). The CDR3, as DNA: TGTGCCAGCAGTTTCCTCGGACTCTCTGTGGACAATGAGCAGTTCTTC. Translation gives CASSFLGLSVDNEQFF. The whole variable domain, remainder taken from reference TRBV13 and TRBJ2-1, is AAGVIQSPRHLIKEKRETATLKCYPIPRHDTVYWYQQGPGQDPQFLISFYEKMQSDKGSIPDRFSAQQFSDYHSELNMSSLELGDSALYFCASSFLGLSVDNEQFFGPGTRLTVL.

The CDR3 protein is CASSLGQSNGANVLTF. The CDR3, as DNA: TGCGCCAGCAGCTTGGGGCAATCCAATGGGGCCAACGTCCTGACTTTC. The J gene is TRBJ2-6, the V gene TRBV5-1; D not resolved. With 0 bases removed from V and 3 bases from J, the gap between germline ends came to 10 bases. CDR3 length equals 16 residues. Germline V lookup: CDR1 SGHRS, CDR2 YFSETQ.

The sample holds one count of this clone. The chain carries TRBV2 and TRBJ1-2, with TRBD1 matching over 7 bases. The CDR3 length is 15 residues. J was trimmed by 8 bases and V by 8 bases; bases with no gene match: 17. In germline, CDR1 is SNHLY, CDR2 FYNNEI. The CDR3 bases are TGTGCCAGCGAAGCAGAAGGGGGCGCCGAGCGAGGCTACACCTTC. This translates into CASEAEGGAERGYTF.

The gene calls are TRBV27 and TRBJ1-4; D not certain. CDR1 is MNHEY and CDR2 is SMNVEV in the germline V gene (reference sequence). This CDR3 spans 19 amino acids. Trimming took 3 bases from V and 0 from J, leaving 20 bases between them. CDR3 sequence (DNA): TGTGCCAGCAGTTTGCGGGGTCCAGGCTGGGTTGCAACTAATGAAAAACTGTTTTTT. Amino acids: CASSLRGPGWVATNEKLFF.

Only a few counts were recorded for this clone. The chain uses TRBV5-1 and TRBJ1-2, with 7 bases identical to TRBD1. Germline CDR1 and CDR2: SGHRS and YFSETQ. This CDR3 is 15 amino acids long. The J segment lost 5 bases and the V segment lost 4 bases, leaving 11 bases of the junction unmatched. The CDR3 coding sequence is TGCGCCAGCAGCCCAGCGCCGACAGGGAAGTATGGCTACACCTTC. It yields the protein CASSPAPTGKYGYTF.

This chain uses TRBV7-2 with TRBJ2-7; 8 bases match TRBD1. The germline CDR1 and CDR2 sequences are SGHTA and FQGNSA. The trim removed 0 bases at V and 1 base at J, leaving 5 bases unmatched. The CDR3 length is 16 residues. DNA for the CDR3: TGTGCCAGCAGCTTAGCTGGACAGGGTACGTCCTACGAGCAGTACTTC. Protein product: CASSLAGQGTSYEQYF.

The chain uses TRBV27 and TRBJ2-2; D may be TRBD1 (5 bases). Germline V gene sequence: CDR1 MNHEY, CDR2 SMNVEV (reference sequence). CDR3 length: 14 amino acids. Trimming removed 7 bases at V and 0 bases at J, with 9 bases between. The CDR3: CASMEQANTGELFF. The CDR3 nucleotides are TGTGCCAGCATGGAACAGGCGAACACCGGGGAGCTGTTTTTT.

V and J are TRBV6-4 and TRBJ1-2; no reliable D call. The V gene lost 5 bases and the J gene lost 7 bases, with 20 bases spanning the gap. CDR3 size: 15 residues. Germline V gene lookup returns CDR1 MRHNA and CDR2 SNTAGT. CDR3 nucleotide sequence: TGTGCCAGCAGTCCCAAACCCGTGGGCGGGTTTGGCTACACCTTC. It translates to CASSPKPVGGFGYTF.

This chain joins TRBV6-5 and TRBJ1-2; D not certain. Trimming took 9 bases from V and 7 from J, leaving 24 bases between them. This CDR3 is built from 15 residues. The V gene's germline CDR1 is MNHEY and CDR2 SVGAGI. The CDR3 region is CARRPRVIREVGYTF. CDR3 nucleotide sequence: TGTGCCAGGAGGCCTCGGGTTATTCGGGAGGTTGGCTACACCTTC.

This sequence joins TRBV5-1 and TRBJ1-4; D is undetermined. V shed 2 bases and J shed 5 bases, with 10 bases lying between them. The CDR3 totals 14 residues. Germline CDR1 and CDR2: SGHRS and YFSETQ. The CDR3 here is CASSFGAQNEKLFF. The CDR3 nucleotides read TGCGCCAGCAGCTTCGGAGCCCAGAATGAAAAACTGTTTTTT.

The chain couples TRBV9 to TRBJ1-4; TRBD1 matches 7 bases. In germline, CDR1 is SGDLS, CDR2 YYNGEE. V gave up 3 bases and J gave up 7 bases; unmatched junction bases: 9. This CDR3 contains 15 residues. The CDR3 loop is CASSESGTVGEKLFF. The CDR3 region has the DNA TGTGCCAGCAGCGAGTCCGGGACAGTGGGTGAAAAACTGTTTTTT. The entire variable domain, with the rest obtained from reference TRBV9 and TRBJ1-4, is as follows: DSGVTQTPKHLITATGQRVTLRCSPRSGDLSVYWYQQSLDQGLQFLIQYYNGEERAKGNILERFSAQQFPDLHSELNLSSLELGDSALYFCASSESGTVGEKLFFGSGTQLSVL.